This T cell receptor (beta chain) stems from a study of blood T cell repertoires in COVID-19 (dated by TCRdb to between 2020 and 2021). Concerning the study at large: Collaborator samples came from the United States, Italy and Spain and covered acute and convalescent phases of COVID-19. Samples came from the ongoing ImmuneRACE study (first 160 participants) plus 1,254 subjects from 6 global collaborators. The repertoires were made available in a free public database intended to serve as a resource for research on the immune response to SARS-CoV-2. The dataset comprised deeply sampled blood TCRbeta repertoires from subjects exposed to, actively infected with, or recovered from COVID-19. The material from the prospective study consisted of cDNA or gDNA derived from T cells, B-cell-depleted T cells, or PBMCs. Where available, HLA class I and class II types were taken from metadata supplied by the sample provider and were not determined by assay-based typing. Nearly every sample came with metadata listing a de-identified subject ID, COVID-19 status, age in years and sex. The full study reports these points: The amount of clinical and demographic metadata varied by source and participant and was provided uncurated.

Another Seattle source contributed samples from volunteer blood donors who had recovered from COVID-19. The collaborating institutions used their own protocols to collect whole blood in K2EDTA tubes. For TCRbeta analysis, collaborator samples were shipped as frozen whole blood, as isolated PBMCs, or as DNA extracted from either sample type. Concerning this clone: Its antigen is unknown. Base qualities are not at hand, and no much larger clone is one base apart.

TCRbeta CDR3 regions were amplified from genomic DNA by means of the immunoSEQ Assay, a bias-controlled multiplex PCR. Turning to the authors' computational methods: The number of nucleated cells in each sample was estimated by amplification of reference gene primers within the assay. Sequence reads were collapsed and filtered to measure the absolute abundance of every unique TCRbeta CDR3 rearrangement. For each sample, productive Simpson clonality was calculated as the square root of Simpson's diversity index across productive rearrangements. TCRdb took over this immuneACCESS table, retaining in-frame rearrangements with V and J assigned. Such tables are incomplete; in checked studies, under half of the missing clones stem from an unresolved V gene, and the remainder is unexplained. V, J and clone size were drawn from that table, and D and trimming were deduced from the DNA. Across this sample there are 120,000 or so clones, with roughly nine tenths seen only once. In total, the top ten clones hold 7.9% of the sample.

Sequenced sample: peripheral blood. This clonotype originated in an older man who had recovered from COVID-19.

In nucleotides, the sequence is TGTGCCAGCAGCCCAGAGCGGTCTCGCTCCTACAATGAGCAGTTCTTC. The resulting protein is CASSPERSRSYNEQFF. The chain is made from TRBV3-1 (or the pseudogene TRBV3-2) and TRBJ2-1; TRBD2 is possibly the D segment (5 matching bases). V gives up 4 bases and J gives up 0 bases, and the segment between their germline ends measures 13 bases. The germline V gene (reference sequence) supplies CDR1 LGHDT and CDR2 YNNKEL. From the cysteine up to the phenylalanine, the CDR3 has a length of 16 residues. Only CDR3 DNA remains: 48 bases, in frame from the first base.